These T cell receptor beta chains were read from a single sample in a study of cytomegalovirus exposure and HLA in healthy donors. The protocol was immunoSEQ multiplex PCR, while the TCRdb copy is restricted to in-frame clones and leaves out a portion. The sample holds 250,000 to 300,000 clones, 90% seen once. Sequences were obtained from PBMCs. All receptors derive from a woman aged 18 to 35 in good health and CMV-seronegative. Each CDR3 is given with its conserved first and last residue.

J: TRBJ2-1
V: TRBV27
CDR3: CATGLAGIGNEQFF

J: TRBJ2-1
V: TRBV7-6
CDR3: CASSPSTRSAYNEQFF

J: TRBJ2-7
V: TRBV10-3
CDR3: CAISDRQQGGYEQYF

J: TRBJ1-2
V: TRBV7-9
CDR3: CAGSWRNYGYTF

J: TRBJ2-5
V: TRBV5-1
CDR3: CASSSSGHPNQETQYF

J: TRBJ2-1
V: TRBV7-2
CDR3: CASSLDWRGHNEQFF

J: TRBJ1-6
V: TRBV7-8
CDR3: CASSLGSTNSPLHF

J: TRBJ2-3
V: TRBV10-3
CDR3: CAISESAADTQYF

J: TRBJ1-1
V: TRBV6-5
CDR3: CASSYSRLLNTEAFF

J: TRBJ2-7
V: TRBV4-3
CDR3: CASSRRDFYEQYF

J: TRBJ2-1
V: TRBV25-1
CDR3: CASSVQGTFNEQFF

J: TRBJ1-2
V: TRBV7-2
CDR3: CASSQVTGGRGYGYTF

J: TRBJ1-5
V: TRBV5-6
CDR3: CASSLWDRGLNQPQHF

J: TRBJ2-3
V: TRBV11-2
CDR3: CASSPVRDTQYF

J: TRBJ1-6
V: TRBV6-1
CDR3: CASSGGQPSSYNSPLHF

J: TRBJ2-1
V: TRBV6-1
CDR3: CASSPRQGSYNEQFF

J: TRBJ2-1
V: TRBV6-5
CDR3: CASSYLSTAFYNEQFF

J: TRBJ2-5
V: TRBV11-3
CDR3: CASSRGYSGGNQETQYF

J: TRBJ1-3
V: TRBV27
CDR3: CASSRDRDSGNTIYF

J: TRBJ2-3
V: TRBV6-6
CDR3: CASSYPGGGDTQYF

J: TRBJ2-3
V: TRBV6-5
CDR3: CASSFGAGGGDTQYF

J: TRBJ2-4
V: TRBV28
CDR3: CASSLGGTAKNIQYF

J: TRBJ2-2
V: TRBV10-3
CDR3: CAISNHPSGGGLNGELFF

J: TRBJ2-1
V: TRBV7-3
CDR3: CASSPTGDAYNEQFF

J: TRBJ1-2
V: TRBV10-3
CDR3: CAISPAGPGGYGYTF

J: TRBJ2-7
V: TRBV9
CDR3: CASSVSTGAYEQYF

J: TRBJ1-2
V: TRBV2
CDR3: CASSMGQGFNYGYTF

J: TRBJ2-2
V: TRBV2
CDR3: CASSVDRLGELFF

J: TRBJ2-3
V: TRBV19
CDR3: CASSGGTGVGTDTQYF

J: TRBJ2-5
V: TRBV19
CDR3: CASSTYSSGETQYF

J: TRBJ2-2
V: TRBV7-6
CDR3: CASSLDRANANTGELFF

J: TRBJ2-5
V: TRBV29-1
CDR3: CSVNRYQETQYF

J: TRBJ2-2
V: TRBV7-2
CDR3: CASSPSGRGNTGELFF

J: TRBJ2-1
V: TRBV5-6
CDR3: CASSLPGHNEQFF

J: TRBJ1-2
V: TRBV9
CDR3: CASSAWDSPNYGYTF